The rows below give T cell receptor beta chains drawn from one sample of a study of glioma-infiltrating T cells. One entry per CDR3 protein results from TCRdb running MiXCR on the multiplex PCR reads. The repertoire has under 200,000 distinct CDR3 sequences, about 47% of them found once; the top ten carry roughly 5.2%. What was sequenced was glioma tissue, nonneoplastic brain tissue, or PBMCs (not recorded which). All receptors come from a human donor with low-grade glioma or glioblastoma, undergoing nonglioma brain surgery, or in good health (not recorded which). The conserved cysteine and the conserved F or W are not part of the CDR3 here. The order of the fields is V gene, J gene, CDR3 protein.

V: TRBV4-1; J: TRBJ2-1; CDR3: ASSQDSGRGYNEQF
V: TRBV19; J: TRBJ2-1; CDR3: ASSTTQTAEQF
V: TRBV5-4; J: TRBJ1-2; CDR3: ASSVELAYGYT
V: TRBV2; J: TRBJ1-1; CDR3: ASSAQSMNTEAF
V: TRBV3-1; J: TRBJ2-1; CDR3: ASSQIRGDEQF
V: TRBV28; J: TRBJ2-1; CDR3: ASSPVSGRATNEQF
V: TRBV7-2; J: TRBJ1-5; CDR3: ASSLDGRSNQPQH
V: TRBV12-3/TRBV12-4; J: TRBJ1-3; CDR3: ASSPLQGANTIY
V: TRBV29-1; J: TRBJ2-7; CDR3: SVAQGLQDYEQY
V: TRBV14; J: TRBJ2-7; CDR3: ASSRQGAASEQY
V: TRBV7-9; J: TRBJ2-1; CDR3: ASSSAGEQF
V: TRBV5-4; J: TRBJ1-1; CDR3: ASSLGTGGVAF
V: TRBV18; J: TRBJ2-5; CDR3: ASSPTFGLETQY
V: TRBV29-1; J: TRBJ2-5; CDR3: SVDRAETQY
V: TRBV19; J: TRBJ2-3; CDR3: ASSISSGRANEQF
V: TRBV5-1; J: TRBJ2-5; CDR3: ASSLDGKKGDTQY
V: TRBV29-1; J: TRBJ2-3; CDR3: SVEGQVDTQY
V: TRBV7-6; J: TRBJ2-1; CDR3: ASSGVPYNEQF
V: TRBV4-2; J: TRBJ2-7; CDR3: ASSQDLGGGVSYEQY
V: TRBV7-2; J: TRBJ2-1; CDR3: ASSLPSNNKQL
V: TRBV27; J: TRBJ2-1; CDR3: ASSSLAGGYNYQF
V: TRBV30; J: TRBJ2-5; CDR3: AWKKTSGSSGTQY
V: TRBV5-1; J: TRBJ2-3; CDR3: ASSLGQGKADTQY
V: TRBV24-1; J: TRBJ2-1; CDR3: ATGVQGHGEQF
V: TRBV12-3/TRBV12-4; J: TRBJ2-1; CDR3: ASSLSRRSYNEQF
V: TRBV12-3/TRBV12-4; J: TRBJ1-2; CDR3: ASSLGATRTGYT
V: TRBV6-2/TRBV6-3; J: TRBJ2-2; CDR3: ASSLGPGSGSVTGELF
V: TRBV12-3/TRBV12-4; J: TRBJ2-3; CDR3: ASQVGGPDTQY
V: TRBV20-1; J: TRBJ2-5; CDR3: GARLDQETQY
V: TRBV6-2/TRBV6-3; J: TRBJ2-2; CDR3: ATQLAINTGELF
V: TRBV18; J: TRBJ1-3; CDR3: ACSPEGSSGNTIY
V: TRBV12-3/TRBV12-4; J: TRBJ2-1; CDR3: ASSLITVSSEQF
V: TRBV4-1; J: TRBJ2-3; CDR3: ASSHTAGSTDTQY
V: TRBV20-1; J: TRBJ1-2; CDR3: SATLLGPQRGYVYT
V: TRBV28; J: TRBJ2-5; CDR3: ASSPSPTSGRGKGTQY
V: TRBV3-1; J: TRBJ2-5; CDR3: ASISSGMSHY
V: TRBV20-1; J: TRBJ1-2; CDR3: SASLDCYGYT
V: TRBV7-2; J: TRBJ2-7; CDR3: ASSRDGREWYEQY
V: TRBV28; J: TRBJ2-2; CDR3: ASTSGVTGELF
V: TRBV2; J: TRBJ1-2; CDR3: ASSAESGQGLNYGYT
V: TRBV24-1; J: TRBJ2-3; CDR3: ATSLGDTQY
V: TRBV12-3/TRBV12-4; J: TRBJ1-1; CDR3: ASSLTVLNTEAF
V: TRBV29-1; J: TRBJ2-7; CDR3: SVVTGSYEQY
V: TRBV18; J: TRBJ2-4; CDR3: ASSPPPGTIQY
V: TRBV12-3/TRBV12-4; J: TRBJ1-1; CDR3: ASSSSSLQGTEAF
V: TRBV12-5; J: TRBJ2-1; CDR3: ASGLVPAYNEQF
V: TRBV2; J: TRBJ1-1; CDR3: ASSTPLGSAEAF
V: TRBV20-1; J: TRBJ1-1; CDR3: STDQGLGTEAF
V: TRBV28; J: TRBJ2-1; CDR3: ATRGPLCNEQF
V: TRBV6-2/TRBV6-3; J: TRBJ2-1; CDR3: ATRTSGGYNEQF
V: TRBV7-2; J: TRBJ2-1; CDR3: ARRLLAGPYNEQF
V: TRBV18; J: TRBJ1-1; CDR3: ASSSKGDTEAF
V: TRBV6-1; J: TRBJ2-7; CDR3: ATHDTSDEQY
V: TRBV18; J: TRBJ2-3; CDR3: ASSPKQIGGKTRPREY
V: TRBV6-2/TRBV6-3; J: TRBJ2-4; CDR3: ASSYTNLAKNIQY